Listed here is a single T cell receptor beta chain. The antigen it binds to is not known. No much larger clonotype is one base removed from it; base qualities were not supplied. The cysteine opens and the phenylalanine closes a CDR3 of 12 amino acids. Kept here is only the CDR3 DNA, which spans 36 bases and is read in frame from base 1. As encoded in the germline V gene, CDR1 is KGHSH while CDR2 is LQKENI. A distance of 8 bases separates the germline ends of V and J, which lose 3 bases and 8 bases respectively. The library was obtained by 5' RACE. The instrument given in TCRdb is Illumina MiSeq. TCRdb reprocessed the public reads (quality trimming at Q25 with fastp, clone calling with MiXCR) and kept in-frame beta chains. Merged by CDR3 protein, the rows form single entries marked with the most common genes and DNA. The sample table records tens of thousands of distinct CDR3 sequences; less than 20% of these occur just once. The ten largest clonotypes hold under 1.5% of the sample.

This entry is derived from a study of HIV-infected patients and healthy controls (dated by TCRdb to between 2012 and 2015). The chain joins TRBV18 to TRBJ2-1; the D segment is perhaps TRBD1 or TRBD2, each sharing 5 matched bases. The origin of this receptor is a human donor in good health. The sequenced sample was CD4+ T cells from blood. CDR3 region: CASSPVGDEQFF. The nucleotide sequence is given as TGTGCCAGCTCACCTGTGGGGGATGAGCAGTTCTTC. Where the CDR3 stops, the reference TRBV18 and TRBJ2-1 genes take over; the full variable domain is NAGVMQNPRHLVRRRGQEARLRCSPMKGHSHVYWYRQLPEEGLKFMVYLQKENIIDESGMPKERFSAEFPKEGPSILRIQQVVRGDSAAYFCASSPVGDEQFFGPGTRLTVL.